These 21 T cell receptor beta chains share one sample of origin, sequenced in a study of blood T cell repertoires in COVID-19. Clones were sequenced by immunoSEQ multiplex PCR, and TCRdb holds only the in-frame ones, with some missing. This sample has 53,000 or so clones, with roughly 78% found just once. Material for sequencing was peripheral blood. The source is a man between 60 and 75 years old with acute or convalescent COVID-19.

The V call is TRBV9, the J call TRBJ2-1, with TRBD1 matching 7 bases. The CDR3 consists of 13 residues. CDR1 is SGDLS, CDR2 YYNGEE, per germline. V dropped 4 bases and J dropped 7; count of bases not matched to a gene: 5. CDR3 protein: CASSPPGQNEQFF. In nucleotides, the CDR3 is TGTGCCAGCAGCCCACCGGGACAGAATGAGCAGTTCTTC. Using reference TRBV9 and TRBJ2-1 for the parts outside the CDR3, the full variable domain is DSGVTQTPKHLITATGQRVTLRCSPRSGDLSVYWYQQSLDQGLQFLIQYYNGEERAKGNILERFSAQQFPDLHSELNLSSLELGDSALYFCASSPPGQNEQFFGPGTRLTVL.

The gene calls are TRBV18 and TRBJ2-1; TRBD1 might be the D (6 bases). V gave up 4 bases and J gave up 4 bases, with 14 bases separating them. Germline V gives CDR1 KGHSH, CDR2 LQKENI. The CDR3 is 15 amino acids. As DNA, the CDR3 is TGTGCCAGCTCACTTACTCGACAGGAATACAATGAGCAGTTCTTC. It translates to CASSLTRQEYNEQFF.

This clone was seen a handful of times. In DNA, the CDR3 is TGTGCCACTACTAGCGGCGCCTACAATGAGCAGTTCTTC. Its translation is CATTSGAYNEQFF. The V call is TRBV24-1, the J call TRBJ2-1; TRBD2 agrees at 8 bases. The CDR3 is 13 amino acids. Germline-derived CDR1 and CDR2 are KGHDR and SFDVKD. V shed 10 bases, J shed 2 bases, and the junction held 3 bases outside the gene matches.

V gene TRBV6-5 combines with J gene TRBJ2-7, with D possibly TRBD1 on 6 matching bases. V lost 8 bases to trimming and J lost 0 bases, with 14 bases between them. The germline gives CDR1 MNHEY, CDR2 SVGAGI. CDR3 size: 14 residues. The CDR3 is CASRQEISSYEQYF. CDR3 DNA sequence: TGTGCCAGCCGACAGGAAATCAGCTCCTACGAGCAGTACTTC.

This rearrangement joins TRBV28 to TRBJ2-5; 10 positions agree with TRBD2. The junction had 4 bases not matched to a gene; V was cut back by 4 bases and J by 2 bases. The CDR3 length is 15 residues. Germline assignment: CDR1 MDHEN and CDR2 SYDVKM. DNA for the CDR3: TGTGCCAGCAGTTCTAGCGGGAGAGCTCAAGAGACCCAGTACTTC. Translated: CASSSSGRAQETQYF.

This clone was recorded only once. The chain links TRBV7-9 to TRBJ1-4; possible D gene TRBD1, 6 bases. In germline, CDR1 is SEHNR, CDR2 FQNEAQ (reference sequence). The V gene lost 0 bases and the J gene lost 8 bases, with 13 bases spanning the gap. The CDR3 length is 15 residues. For the CDR3, the DNA is TGTGCCAGCAGCTTAGCAGTGGGGGCGGACGAAAAACTGTTTTTT. Protein: CASSLAVGADEKLFF.

The V and J genes are TRBV3-1 (or the pseudogene TRBV3-2) and TRBJ1-2; 11 bases fit TRBD1. This CDR3 contains 15 residues. Germline V gives CDR1 LGHDT, CDR2 YNNKEL (reference sequence). With 4 bases clipped from V and 8 bases from J, the junction kept 9 bases outside the gene matches. The CDR3 loop reads CASSLGTGGAIGYTF. The DNA of the CDR3 is TGTGCCAGCAGCCTCGGGACAGGGGGTGCGATAGGCTACACCTTC.

The rearrangement uses TRBV5-1 and TRBJ2-2; D not resolved. This CDR3 comprises 14 residues. The V end lost 0 bases, the J end lost 1 base, and 4 bases lay between the germline ends. From germline, CDR1 is SGHRS and CDR2 YFSETQ. CDR3 in amino acids: CASSLGGNTGELFF. CDR3 bases: TGCGCCAGCAGCTTGGGCGGGAACACCGGGGAGCTGTTTTTT. The variable domain in full, with the rest retrieved from reference TRBV5-1 and TRBJ2-2, is KAGVTQTPRYLIKTRGQQVTLSCSPISGHRSVSWYQQTPGQGLQFLFEYFSETQRNKGNFPGRFSGRQFSNSRSEMNVSTLELGDSALYLCASSLGGNTGELFFGEGSRLTVL.

The rearrangement links TRBV6-1 to TRBJ1-4, with a possible D match to TRBD1 (5 bases). The germline V gene has CDR1 MNHNS and CDR2 SASEGT. The CDR3 covers 14 residues. V was cut by 1 base and J by 8 bases, with 11 bases left in between. The CDR3: CASSEGGAGEKLFF. The CDR3 DNA reads as TGTGCCAGCAGTGAAGGGGGCGCTGGGGAAAAACTGTTTTTT.

This chain connects TRBV4-3 to TRBJ1-4; possible D gene TRBD1, 6 bases. V gave up 0 bases and J gave up 3 bases, with 11 bases separating them. This CDR3 has 16 residues. Germline CDR1 is LGHNA and CDR2 is YSLEER. CDR3 in DNA: TGCGCCAGCAGCCAAGATTGGGGGCAAGCTAATGAAAAACTGTTTTTT. Translation gives CASSQDWGQANEKLFF.

The V and J genes are TRBV7-2 and TRBJ2-1; 11 nucleotides line up with TRBD2. Germline CDR1 reads SGHTA; CDR2 reads FQGNSA. The CDR3 spans 15 residues. Trimming removed 6 bases from V and 7 bases from J; junction bases left unmatched: 8. The CDR3 bases are TGTGCCAGCAGTCCTACTAGCGGGAGAGTTAATGAGCAGTTCTTC. This gives the protein CASSPTSGRVNEQFF.

The chain carries TRBV24-1 and TRBJ1-2; a weak D match, TRBD1 (5 bases). Germline values: CDR1 KGHDR, CDR2 SFDVKD. CDR3 length equals 14 residues. With 1 base removed from V and 3 bases from J, the gap between germline ends came to 8 bases. The CDR3 here is CATSDFGGDYGYTF. The CDR3 DNA is TGTGCCACCAGTGATTTTGGGGGGGACTATGGCTACACCTTC.

The gene calls are TRBV10-1 and TRBJ2-7, with TRBD2 matching over 12 bases. The length of the CDR3 is 14 residues. The J segment lost 7 bases and the V segment lost 6 bases, leaving 7 bases of the junction unmatched. Per germline, CDR1 WNHNN and CDR2 SYGVQD (reference sequence). Written as DNA, the CDR3 is TGCGCCAGCAGCCCCTCGCTAGCGGGAGGGGAGCAGTACTTC. It codes for CASSPSLAGGEQYF.

The gene calls are TRBV24-1 and TRBJ2-3, with D possibly TRBD2 on 6 matching bases. Germline V gene lookup returns CDR1 KGHDR and CDR2 SFDVKD. V dropped 5 bases and J dropped 8 bases, with 13 bases sitting between them. The CDR3 spans 13 residues. This CDR3 is CATSGDSLFTQYF. The CDR3 nucleotides are TGTGCCACCAGTGGGGACTCGCTATTTACGCAGTATTTT.

The chain recombines TRBV11-2 with TRBJ1-2, with 8 bases lining up with TRBD1. Germline CDR1 is SGHAT and CDR2 is FQNNGV. This CDR3 is 13 amino acids long. Unmatched junction bases numbered 8, after V lost 6 bases and J lost 8 bases. CDR3 loop: CASSGQGGSGYTF. In nucleotides, the CDR3 is TGTGCCAGCAGTGGACAGGGTGGTTCAGGCTACACCTTC.

The chain couples TRBV19 to TRBJ2-7; D remains ambiguous. Germline CDR1 is LNHDA and CDR2 is SQIVND (reference sequence). The CDR3 loop spans 13 amino acids. Trimming removed 3 bases from V and 1 base from J, with 7 bases in between. The CDR3 loop reads CASSITLSYEQYF. In DNA, the CDR3 is TGTGCCAGTAGTATTACGCTATCCTACGAGCAGTACTTC. The variable domain in full, with the rest retrieved from reference TRBV19 and TRBJ2-7, is DGGITQSPKYLFRKEGQNVTLSCEQNLNHDAMYWYRQDPGQGLRLIYYSQIVNDFQKGDIAEGYSVSREKKESFPLTVTSAQKNPTAFYLCASSITLSYEQYFGPGTRLTVT.

The chain links TRBV7-9 to TRBJ2-1; possible D gene TRBD2, 6 bases. Germline loops: CDR1 SEHNR, CDR2 FQNEAQ (reference sequence). The V end lost 7 bases, the J end lost 5 bases, and 24 bases lay between the germline ends. The CDR3 runs to 17 residues. The CDR3 protein is CASIKAPGGVVHNEQFF. The CDR3 DNA is TGTGCCAGCATCAAAGCCCCTGGCGGGGTTGTCCACAATGAGCAGTTCTTC.

CDR3 amino acids: CASSLVASSYNEQFF. CDR3 nucleotides: TGTGCCAGCAGCTTAGTGGCTAGCTCCTACAATGAGCAGTTCTTC. The chain links TRBV11-2 to TRBJ2-1, with unresolved D. The CDR3 is made up of 15 amino acids. V lost 1 base to trimming and J lost 0 bases, with 7 bases between them. Germline CDR1 reads SGHAT; CDR2 reads FQNNGV.

J is TRBJ1-3 and V is TRBV5-5; D is uncertain. This CDR3 contains 14 residues. V gave up 4 bases and J gave up 9 bases, with 17 bases separating them. CDR1 and CDR2 from the germline V gene are SGHKS and YYEKEE (reference sequence). The DNA of the CDR3 is TGTGCCAGCAGCGTGGGCCGAGTAGAGGGCACCATATATTTT. Protein product: CASSVGRVEGTIYF.

The rearrangement uses TRBV7-2 and TRBJ2-2; 8 nucleotides agree with TRBD1. CDR1 and CDR2 (germline): SGHTA, FQGNSA. J gave up 7 bases and V 5 bases, and 6 bases lay outside the gene matches. The CDR3 length is 14 residues. The CDR3: CASSQTGASGELFF. The CDR3 bases are TGTGCCAGCAGCCAGACAGGGGCGAGCGGGGAGCTGTTTTTT.

The chain joins TRBV5-1 to TRBJ2-1; a weak D match, TRBD1 (6 bases). Germline CDR1 is SGHRS and CDR2 is YFSETQ. Trimming shortened V by 0 bases and J by 12 bases, and 13 bases separated the two germline ends. The CDR3 consists of 13 residues. CDR3 nucleotide sequence: TGCGCCAGCAGCTTGGAGACTCCAGGGGTGCAGTTCTTC. Its protein product is CASSLETPGVQFF.